The rows below give T cell receptor beta chains drawn from one sample of a study of blood T cell repertoires in COVID-19. The data were produced by immunoSEQ multiplex PCR, yet TCRdb's version contains in-frame clones alone and is incomplete. Of 90,000 to 110,000 clones in the sample, 84% were seen once. The sample comprised peripheral blood. These receptors came from a woman aged 45-65 years with acute or convalescent COVID-19. The CDR3 runs from the conserved cysteine through the conserved F or W. Fields, in order: V gene, J gene, CDR3 protein.

TRBV5-1,TRBJ2-1,CASSSSSSYNEQFF
TRBV3-1/TRBV3-2,TRBJ1-5,CASSQRQINQPQHF
TRBV5-1,TRBJ2-4,CASSLEGAGNIQYF
TRBV2,TRBJ2-7,CASLDYLSYEQYF
TRBV5-1,TRBJ1-1,CASSFGRGPTEAFF
TRBV6-5,TRBJ1-5,CASTDRDQPQHF
TRBV6-5,TRBJ1-1,CASSYFGGRTEAFF
TRBV5-1,TRBJ2-3,CASSLQGPSDTQYF
TRBV9,TRBJ1-2,CASSLGQGNYGYTF
TRBV7-8,TRBJ1-4,CASSRYSATNEKLFF
TRBV18,TRBJ1-1,CASYGQQNTEAFF
TRBV6-5,TRBJ1-2,CASSRTLTASYGYTF
TRBV2,TRBJ2-6,CASSERSGFGANVLTF
TRBV7-9,TRBJ2-7,CASSLGGGGPYEQYF
TRBV24-1,TRBJ1-2,CATSDSNQRFGYTF
TRBV6-5,TRBJ1-1,CASSYTGVGTEAFF
TRBV27,TRBJ2-3,CASSVPGLAGRGADTQYF
TRBV6-5,TRBJ1-2,CASSFTGNGYTF
TRBV4-1,TRBJ1-4,CASSPFRGNQLNEKLFF
TRBV3-1/TRBV3-2,TRBJ2-1,CASRPRDSAANEQFF
TRBV5-1,TRBJ1-1,CASSLAPNTEAFF
TRBV6-1,TRBJ1-3,CATSGGGAGNTIYF
TRBV10-3,TRBJ2-1,CAISDLQGSRQFF
TRBV30,TRBJ1-5,CAWSVRASNQPQHF
TRBV3-1/TRBV3-2,TRBJ1-2,CASSYGISSTGYTF
TRBV27,TRBJ2-2,CASSLHRPRTNTGELFF
TRBV6-5,TRBJ2-3,CASSTGADTQYF
TRBV27,TRBJ2-3,CASSLVGGASDTQYF
TRBV5-5,TRBJ1-1,CASSFRQGGTEAFF